The 18 T cell receptor beta chains below come from one sample, sequenced in a study of cytomegalovirus exposure and HLA in healthy donors. The PCR contained 60 Vbeta and 13 Jbeta primers. Profiled with immunoSEQ multiplex PCR; TCRdb holds only in-frame clones, not every one. The sample yields roughly 100,000 clones, approximately 82% seen once. The sequenced material came from PBMCs. These receptors came from a man between 35 and 55 years old in good health and CMV-seronegative.

The table lists this clone with a count of one. The chain employs TRBV30 and TRBJ1-1; D uncertain. Trimming pared 5 bases from V and 0 bases from J, leaving 7 bases between. Germline assignment: CDR1 GTSNPN and CDR2 SVGIG (reference sequence). This CDR3 contains 12 residues. CDR3 DNA sequence: TGTGCCTGGGTGGCGGTGAACACTGAAGCTTTCTTT. It codes for CAWVAVNTEAFF.

V usage is TRBV19 and J usage is TRBJ1-2; 10 bases map to TRBD1. Germline assignment: CDR1 LNHDA and CDR2 SQIVND (reference sequence). CDR3 length: 14 amino acids. Trimming at V came to 5 bases and at J to 2 bases, leaving 2 bases not matched to a gene. The CDR3 loop is CASSPGQGNYGYTF. The CDR3 coding sequence is TGTGCCAGTAGTCCGGGACAGGGGAACTATGGCTACACCTTC.

This clone was seen only once. The chain has TRBV4-2 and TRBJ1-2, with D hard to call. V dropped 0 bases and J dropped 2 bases, with 10 bases sitting between them. The CDR3 has 15 amino acids. Germline assignment: CDR1 LGHNA and CDR2 YNFKEQ. CDR3 region: CASSQESSVNYGYTF. CDR3 bases: TGTGCCAGCAGCCAAGAATCGTCCGTGAACTATGGCTACACCTTC.

The chain has TRBV10-3 and TRBJ1-2, with a possible D match to TRBD1 (5 bases). V was shortened by 3 bases and J by 5 bases, with 10 bases between the two germline ends. Per germline, CDR1 ENHRY and CDR2 SYGVKD. The CDR3 loop spans 13 amino acids. This CDR3 reads CAISESREYGYTF. The CDR3 DNA sequence: TGTGCCATCAGTGAATCCAGGGAATATGGCTACACCTTC.

The genes are TRBV19 and TRBJ2-2; 15 positions agree with TRBD2. The length of the CDR3 is 18 residues. V dropped 4 bases and J dropped 3; count of bases not matched to a gene: 6. Per the germline V gene, CDR1 is LNHDA and CDR2 is SQIVND (reference sequence). Written as DNA, the CDR3 is TGTGCCAGTAGTACTGGACTAGCGGGGGGGCCATACACCGGGGAGCTGTTTTTT. Its protein product is CASSTGLAGGPYTGELFF.

This clone showed up just once. The V gene is TRBV19, the J gene TRBJ1-5, with 7 bases identical to TRBD1. The germline gives CDR1 LNHDA, CDR2 SQIVND (reference sequence). V dropped 3 bases and J dropped 0; count of bases not matched to a gene: 2. This CDR3 is built from 15 residues. The CDR3 reads CASSMTGNSNQPQHF. CDR3 in DNA: TGTGCCAGTAGTATGACAGGGAATAGCAATCAGCCCCAGCATTTT.

In its sample, this clone was seen a few times. This chain joins TRBV30 and TRBJ2-2; D remains ambiguous. Germline CDR1 and CDR2: GTSNPN and SVGIG (reference sequence). This CDR3 contains 14 residues. Trimming pared 3 bases from V and 5 bases from J, leaving 13 bases between. CDR3 loop: CAWSPPTLTGELFF. For the CDR3, the DNA is TGTGCCTGGAGCCCCCCGACTCTGACCGGGGAGCTGTTTTTT.

The chain links TRBV29-1 to TRBJ1-1; 10 bases fit TRBD1. This CDR3 spans 13 amino acids. Germline V CDR1 and CDR2: SQVTM, ANQGSEA. V was clipped by 4 bases and J by 2 bases; unmatched bases: 1. CDR3 sequence (DNA): TGCAGCGTTGGGGACAGGGGCAACACTGAAGCTTTCTTT. Its protein product is CSVGDRGNTEAFF.

The chain is built from TRBV27 and TRBJ2-7; a possible D gene is TRBD1 (5 bases). The CDR3 covers 13 residues. V lost 2 bases to trimming and J lost 0 bases, with 5 bases between them. CDR1 MNHEY and CDR2 SMNVEV come from the germline V gene (reference sequence). The CDR3: CASSLQGSYEQYF. Written as DNA, the CDR3 is TGTGCCAGCAGTTTACAGGGCTCCTACGAGCAGTACTTC.

V is TRBV5-6 and J is TRBJ1-5; TRBD1 is a possible D gene (6 bases). Germline V lookup: CDR1 SGHDT, CDR2 YYEEEE. This CDR3 has 14 amino acids. V shed 2 bases and J shed 2 bases, with 8 bases lying between them. CDR3 sequence reads: CASSFAGGNQPQHF. In nucleotides, the CDR3 is TGTGCCAGCAGCTTCGCAGGGGGCAATCAGCCCCAGCATTTT.

This chain uses TRBV5-6 with TRBJ1-1; a weak D match, TRBD1 (6 bases). The CDR3 is 13 amino acids. Deletions cut 0 bases from V and 5 bases from J, with 8 bases between. Germline CDR1 SGHDT, CDR2 YYEEEE. The CDR3 DNA reads TGTGCCAGCAGCTTGGTGAGGGGGACTGAAGCTTTCTTT. This translates into CASSLVRGTEAFF.

The rearrangement links TRBV10-3 to TRBJ1-2; 7 bases line up with TRBD1. This CDR3 has 15 amino acids. V gave up 6 bases and J gave up 0 bases; unmatched junction bases: 7. The V gene's germline CDR1 is ENHRY and CDR2 SYGVKD. In nucleotides, the CDR3 is TGTGCCATCAGCGGGGGACAGAAAGCTAACTATGGCTACACCTTC. Translation gives CAISGGQKANYGYTF.

The chain employs TRBV4-3 and TRBJ2-7; D is possibly TRBD1 (5 bases). This CDR3 spans 15 amino acids. V was trimmed by 4 bases and J by 5 bases, leaving 18 bases between them. Germline CDR1 and CDR2: LGHNA and YSLEER. The CDR3 DNA sequence: TGCGCCAGCAGCCGACGGATAGAGTCAGGGCACGAGCAGTACTTC. Translation gives CASSRRIESGHEQYF.

The genes are TRBV15 and TRBJ1-2; 11 nucleotides align to TRBD1. J was trimmed by 4 bases and V by 1 base; bases with no gene match: 2. This CDR3 spans 15 amino acids. Germline CDR1 and CDR2: LNHNV and YYDKDF (reference sequence). The CDR3 bases are TGTGCCACCAGCAGAGGGACAGGGGGCGGCTATGGCTACACCTTC. It codes for CATSRGTGGGYGYTF.

The chain carries TRBV7-6 and TRBJ1-1; D is unclear. The CDR3 consists of 13 residues. The ends were cut back, 5 bases at V and 1 base at J, with 8 bases in the middle. Germline V gives CDR1 SGHVS, CDR2 FNYEAQ. CDR3 region: CASSRTANTEAFF. The CDR3 DNA follows: TGTGCCAGCAGCCGTACAGCGAACACTGAAGCTTTCTTT.

The genes are TRBV10-3 and TRBJ2-1, with TRBD2 identical over 8 bases. V dropped 6 bases and J dropped 8; count of bases not matched to a gene: 9. The CDR3 runs to 14 residues. CDR1 ENHRY and CDR2 SYGVKD come from the germline V gene. The CDR3 loop reads CAIRGGSGVDEQFF. Here the CDR3 DNA reads TGTGCCATCAGGGGGGGTAGCGGGGTCGATGAGCAGTTCTTC.

This sequence joins TRBV5-4 and TRBJ2-5; TRBD1 aligns across 8 bases. The ends lost 0 bases at V and 5 bases at J; junction bases unmatched: 9. The CDR3 extends over 16 amino acids. Germline assignment: CDR1 SGHNT and CDR2 YYREEE (reference sequence). The CDR3 coding sequence is TGTGCCAGCAGCTTGGGAACAGGGGGGATGGGGGAGACCCAGTACTTC. It translates to CASSLGTGGMGETQYF.

V is TRBV7-2 and J is TRBJ2-6; maybe TRBD2 (7 bases). Germline CDR1 SGHTA, CDR2 FQGNSA. The V end lost 4 bases, the J end lost 1 base, and 14 bases lay between the germline ends. The CDR3 length is 17 residues. This CDR3 reads CASSSNGGRSGANVLTF. CDR3 sequence (DNA): TGTGCCAGCAGCTCCAACGGGGGGCGATCTGGGGCCAACGTCCTGACTTTC.